This is a list of T cell receptor beta chains from one sample in a study of vaccination and CD4 T cells after COVID-19. One entry per CDR3 protein results from TCRdb running MiXCR on the PCR reads. Of 26,000 or so distinct CDR3 sequences listed, about half were seen once; the top ten hold about 5%. The material was CD4+ T cells from blood, obtained about 7 months after SARS-CoV-2 vaccination. The receptors come from a human donor who had recovered from COVID-19. The CDR3 runs from the conserved cysteine through the conserved F or W. Fields, in order: CDR3 protein, CDR3 DNA, V gene, D gene, J gene, CDR3 length, clone size. D genes are given only for firm matches. Size is omitted from some rows. Given values are once, few, many or a class for expanded clones.

CDR3 protein: CASSQVGGSNQPQHF
CDR3 DNA: TGCGCCAGCAGCCAAGTTGGAGGGAGCAATCAGCCCCAGCATTTT
V gene: TRBV4-1
D gene: -
J gene: TRBJ1-5
CDR3 length: 15
clone size: -

CDR3 protein: CASSESHEVYEQYF
CDR3 DNA: TGTGCCAGCAGTGAATCCCACGAGGTCTACGAGCAGTACTTC
V gene: TRBV6-1
D gene: -
J gene: TRBJ2-7
CDR3 length: 14
clone size: -

CDR3 protein: CSAADREPYEQYF
CDR3 DNA: TGCAGTGCTGCTGACAGGGAACCCTACGAGCAGTACTTC
V gene: TRBV20-1
D gene: TRBD1
J gene: TRBJ2-7
CDR3 length: 13
clone size: -

CDR3 protein: CASNGPGALSPGELFF
CDR3 DNA: TGTGCCAGCAATGGCCCTGGGGCATTGAGTCCCGGGGAGCTGTTTTTT
V gene: TRBV28
D gene: -
J gene: TRBJ2-2
CDR3 length: 16
clone size: -

CDR3 protein: CASSTGTSGGTQETQYF
CDR3 DNA: TGTGCCAGTAGTACCGGGACTAGCGGGGGAACGCAAGAGACCCAGTACTTC
V gene: TRBV19
D gene: TRBD2
J gene: TRBJ2-5
CDR3 length: 17
clone size: -

CDR3 protein: CASIKRRLAGAAQGAQYF
CDR3 DNA: TGTGCCAGCATAAAGAGGAGATTAGCGGGGGCCGCACAAGGGGCGCAGTATTTT
V gene: TRBV6-1
D gene: TRBD2
J gene: TRBJ2-3
CDR3 length: 18
clone size: -

CDR3 protein: CASSDGGSTDTQYF
CDR3 DNA: TGTGCCAGCAGTGACGGCGGCAGCACAGATACGCAGTATTTT
V gene: TRBV6-4
D gene: -
J gene: TRBJ2-3
CDR3 length: 14
clone size: -

CDR3 protein: CASSLGGRRETQYF
CDR3 DNA: TGTGCCAGCAGCTTGGGGGGGAGGAGAGAGACCCAGTACTTC
V gene: TRBV5-4
D gene: -
J gene: TRBJ2-5
CDR3 length: 14
clone size: -

CDR3 protein: CASNLAGDTSYEQYF
CDR3 DNA: TGTGCCAGCAACTTAGCCGGGGACACTTCGTACGAGCAGTACTTC
V gene: TRBV7-9
D gene: -
J gene: TRBJ2-7
CDR3 length: 15
clone size: -

CDR3 protein: CASSRRSDGNEQFF
CDR3 DNA: TGTGCCAGCAGCCGACGCAGCGACGGGAATGAGCAGTTCTTC
V gene: TRBV7-8
D gene: -
J gene: TRBJ2-1
CDR3 length: 14
clone size: few

CDR3 protein: CASSLGTGIAYEQYF
CDR3 DNA: TGTGCCAGCAGCTTGGGGACAGGGATCGCCTACGAGCAGTACTTC
V gene: TRBV7-6
D gene: TRBD1
J gene: TRBJ2-7
CDR3 length: 15
clone size: -

CDR3 protein: CATSRETGALNTEAFF
CDR3 DNA: TGTGCCACCAGCAGAGAAACAGGGGCCCTGAACACTGAAGCTTTCTTT
V gene: TRBV15
D gene: TRBD1
J gene: TRBJ1-1
CDR3 length: 16
clone size: few

CDR3 protein: CASSLKEGGGGYTF
CDR3 DNA: TGTGCCAGCAGTTTAAAAGAAGGGGGCGGCGGCTACACCTTC
V gene: TRBV27
D gene: TRBD1
J gene: TRBJ1-2
CDR3 length: 14
clone size: -

CDR3 protein: CASSSDRGLHNEQFF
CDR3 DNA: TGTGCCAGCAGCTCGGACAGGGGCCTGCACAATGAGCAGTTCTTC
V gene: TRBV7-2
D gene: TRBD1
J gene: TRBJ2-1
CDR3 length: 15
clone size: -

CDR3 protein: CASSSPLAGRTDTQYF
CDR3 DNA: TGTGCCAGCAGTTCCCCCCTAGCGGGGAGGACAGATACGCAGTATTTT
V gene: TRBV28
D gene: TRBD2
J gene: TRBJ2-3
CDR3 length: 16
clone size: -

CDR3 protein: CASRVSSTDTQYF
CDR3 DNA: TGTGCCAGCAGGGTGTCTAGCACAGATACGCAGTATTTT
V gene: TRBV2
D gene: -
J gene: TRBJ2-3
CDR3 length: 13
clone size: -

CDR3 protein: CASMSKETQYF
CDR3 DNA: TGTGCCAGCATGTCCAAGGAGACCCAGTACTTC
V gene: TRBV28
D gene: -
J gene: TRBJ2-5
CDR3 length: 11
clone size: -

CDR3 protein: CASSPSGTTNTEAFF
CDR3 DNA: TGTGCCAGCAGCCCAAGTGGGACGACGAACACTGAAGCTTTCTTT
V gene: TRBV7-8
D gene: -
J gene: TRBJ1-1
CDR3 length: 15
clone size: medium-sized

CDR3 protein: CAISESVGTRSNQPQHF
CDR3 DNA: TGTGCCATCAGTGAGTCCGTCGGGACCAGGAGCAATCAGCCCCAGCATTTT
V gene: TRBV10-3
D gene: -
J gene: TRBJ1-5
CDR3 length: 17
clone size: few

CDR3 protein: CASTQTGGRNEQYF
CDR3 DNA: TGTGCCAGCACCCAGACAGGGGGCCGCAACGAGCAGTACTTC
V gene: TRBV6-1
D gene: TRBD1
J gene: TRBJ2-7
CDR3 length: 14
clone size: -

CDR3 protein: CASSWGRDGYTF
CDR3 DNA: TGTGCCAGCAGCTGGGGGCGCGATGGCTACACCTTC
V gene: TRBV7-9
D gene: -
J gene: TRBJ1-2
CDR3 length: 12
clone size: -

CDR3 protein: CASSSGTDYGYTF
CDR3 DNA: TGTGCCAGCAGTTCCGGGACAGACTATGGCTACACCTTC
V gene: TRBV6-5
D gene: TRBD1
J gene: TRBJ1-2
CDR3 length: 13
clone size: -

CDR3 protein: CSAAPGYGQPQHF
CDR3 DNA: TGCAGCGCGGCGCCAGGGTATGGACAGCCCCAGCATTTT
V gene: TRBV29-1
D gene: -
J gene: TRBJ1-5
CDR3 length: 13
clone size: -

CDR3 protein: CASSSYEGAVTDTQYF
CDR3 DNA: TGTGCCAGCAGTTCGTACGAGGGTGCGGTAACAGATACGCAGTATTTT
V gene: TRBV2
D gene: -
J gene: TRBJ2-3
CDR3 length: 16
clone size: -

CDR3 protein: CASSPLGGRAPDTQYF
CDR3 DNA: TGTGCCAGCAGCCCACTCGGCGGGAGGGCCCCAGATACGCAGTATTTT
V gene: TRBV7-2
D gene: TRBD2
J gene: TRBJ2-3
CDR3 length: 16
clone size: -

CDR3 protein: CASSPQTGRGTGELFF
CDR3 DNA: TGTGCCAGCAGTCCTCAGACAGGGAGGGGCACCGGGGAGCTGTTTTTT
V gene: TRBV28
D gene: -
J gene: TRBJ2-2
CDR3 length: 16
clone size: -

CDR3 protein: CASSLTGGGDTQYF
CDR3 DNA: TGTGCCAGCAGCTTAACGGGAGGTGGGGATACGCAGTATTTT
V gene: TRBV7-3
D gene: -
J gene: TRBJ2-3
CDR3 length: 14
clone size: -